The 29 T cell receptor beta chains in this list originate from one sample, sequenced in a study of regulatory T cells in long-lasting Graves disease (dated by TCRdb to the early 2020s). The library was generated by multiplex PCR. For sequencing, an Illumina HiSeq 4000 was employed. To build TCR beta libraries, CDR3 regions were amplified by Arm-PCR using iRepertoire HTBI primers. TCRdb ran its own pipeline on the public reads, namely fastp trimming at Q25 and MiXCR clone calling, and kept in-frame beta chains. Every CDR3 protein is listed once, alongside the most common genes and DNA of its rows. The sample table holds about 660,000 distinct CDR3 sequences, of which 30% were seen once. Jointly, the top ten make up about two fifths of the sample. The time point label here, explained by the study, means: persistent/refractory GD, antithyroid drugs over 5 years with positive TRAb. For both TCR sequencing and RNA sequencing, RNA was extracted from PBMCs in TRIzol.

This material consisted of peripheral blood mononuclear cells (PBMCs), taken when the disease was refractory, from a patient treated with antithyroid drugs. These receptors all stem from a female donor with Graves disease.

This chain connects TRBV7-9 to TRBJ2-7; D is perhaps TRBD1 or TRBD2 (6 bases each). The CDR3 length is 15 residues. Germline CDR1 is SEHNR and CDR2 is FQNEAQ (reference sequence). The V and J ends lost 4 bases and 5 bases respectively, with 18 bases between them. CDR3: CASSSGQHGGDEQYF. The CDR3 DNA follows: TGTGCCAGCAGCTCCGGACAGCACGGGGGCGACGAGCAGTACTTC.

This clonotype has a handful of counts. The chain has TRBV11-2 and TRBJ1-5; TRBD1 aligns across 10 bases. V was pared by 4 bases and J by 5 bases, with 5 bases of the junction left unmatched. This CDR3 region has 15 residues. Germline V CDR1 and CDR2: SGHAT, FQNNGV. CDR3 amino acids: CASSSEGTGDQPQHF. The CDR3 DNA sequence: TGTGCCAGCAGCTCTGAGGGGACAGGGGATCAGCCCCAGCATTTT.

The table lists this clonotype with many counts. CDR3 coding DNA: TGTGCCAGCAGTTACTTTGGGACAGGAGATACTTACGAGCAGTACTTC. Its protein product is CASSYFGTGDTYEQYF. The V gene is TRBV6-2 or TRBV6-3, the J gene TRBJ2-7; 8 nucleotides match TRBD1. Looked up from germline, CDR1 is MNHEY and CDR2 is SVGEGT. V lost 1 base and J lost 4; bases outside the gene matches: 9. The CDR3 sequence is 16 residues long.

A word on this clonotype: A much larger clone differs from this one at a single base, so this may be a read error. CDR3 in DNA: TGTGCCAGCAGCTATGTACAGGGCCCCGCCTCCTACGAGCAGTACTTC. This gives the protein CASSYVQGPASYEQYF. The chain recombines TRBV12-3 or TRBV12-4 with TRBJ2-7, with D possibly TRBD1 on 6 matching bases. This CDR3 spans 16 amino acids. Between the trimmed V and J ends, which lost 6 bases and 0 bases, there was a span of 18 bases.

This clonotype was counted ten times or more. The rearrangement uses TRBV12-3 or TRBV12-4 and TRBJ2-7; the match to TRBD2 covers 9 bases. The CDR3 is made up of 13 amino acids. V gave up 4 bases and J gave up 5 bases; unmatched junction bases: 3. The CDR3 DNA follows: TGTGCCAGCAGTTGGACTAGCGATGACGAGCAGTACTTC. Protein sequence: CASSWTSDDEQYF.

This clonotype was recorded a few times. This chain joins TRBV12-3 or TRBV12-4 and TRBJ2-7, with D unresolved. CDR3 length equals 15 residues. V lost 6 bases, J lost 7 bases, and 22 bases lay in between. The CDR3 protein is CASSQDRAAAGEQYF. The DNA for the CDR3 is TGTGCCAGCAGCCAAGATAGGGCGGCCGCCGGGGAGCAGTACTTC.

As for this clonotype: Germline and junction disagree at one end, which may indicate a read error. The V call is TRBV6-2 or TRBV6-3, the J call TRBJ1-4; D is undetermined. The CDR3 loop spans 16 amino acids. CDR1 is MNHEY and CDR2 is SVGEGT in the germline V gene. CDR3 bases: TGTGCCAGCAGACCAAGGTGGACCACAACTAATGGAAAACTGTTTTTT. Amino acids: CASRPRWTTTNGKLFF.

This clonotype was seen more than once but under ten times. The chain recombines TRBV20-1 with TRBJ1-1, with no clear D. The germline V gene encodes CDR1 DFQATT and CDR2 SNEGSKA (reference sequence). Trimming left V 4 bases short and J 3 bases short, with 9 bases between. The CDR3 has 12 amino acids. In DNA form, the CDR3 reads TGCAGTGCTATGCTCCGGGACACTGAAGCTTTCTTT. It translates to CSAMLRDTEAFF.

This clonotype occurred a few times. The chain is built from TRBV6-5 and TRBJ2-7; 13 nucleotides agree with TRBD2. V trimming: 2 bases; J trimming: 5 bases; junction bases outside the gene matches: 0. Germline values: CDR1 MNHEY, CDR2 SVGAGI. The CDR3 totals 14 residues. CDR3 region: CASSYGTSGNEQYF. The CDR3 DNA sequence: TGTGCCAGCAGTTACGGGACTAGCGGGAACGAGCAGTACTTC.

This clonotype was seen ten or more times. The CDR3 bases are TGTGCCAGGGCGGACAGATCAAACACTGAAGCTTTCTTT. Translated, it gives CARADRSNTEAFF. The J gene is TRBJ1-1, the V gene TRBV2, with D tentatively TRBD1 (6 bases). V was trimmed by 9 bases and J by 2 bases, leaving 13 bases between them. This CDR3 is built from 13 residues. Germline V CDR1 and CDR2: SNHLY, FYNNEI.

The CDR3 region is CASSYLPGQKHQPQHF. DNA for the CDR3: TGTGCCAGCAGCTATCTGCCGGGACAGAAGCATCAGCCCCAGCATTTT. The chain combines TRBV5-5 with TRBJ1-5; 7 bases fit TRBD1. CDR3 length: 16 residues. The J segment lost 5 bases and the V segment lost 3 bases, leaving 11 bases of the junction unmatched. In germline, CDR1 is SGHKS, CDR2 YYEKEE (reference sequence). Based on the CDR3 plus reference TRBV5-5 and TRBJ1-5, the full variable domain is DAGVTQSPTHLIKTRGQQVTLRCSPISGHKSVSWYQQVLGQGPQFIFQYYEKEERGRGNFPDRFSARQFPNYSSELNVNALLLGDSALYLCASSYLPGQKHQPQHFGDGTRLSIL.

This rearrangement joins TRBV29-1 to TRBJ1-2; D is perhaps TRBD1 (6 bases). CDR3 length equals 12 residues. Deletions cut 4 bases from V and 6 bases from J, with 12 bases between. The V gene's germline CDR1 is SQVTM and CDR2 ANQGSEA. The CDR3 nucleotides are TGCAGCGTTGTTCGGGGGGCAGATGGCTACACCTTC. It is translated as CSVVRGADGYTF.

The chain combines TRBV3-1 with TRBJ2-5; TRBD2 matches 8 bases. The germline V gene encodes CDR1 LGHDT and CDR2 YNNKEL (reference sequence). V shed 1 base, J shed 0 bases, and the junction held 7 bases outside the gene matches. The CDR3 spans 17 residues. This CDR3 is CASSQGLHSGNQETQYF. CDR3 coding DNA: TGTGCCAGCAGCCAAGGACTTCATAGCGGGAACCAAGAGACCCAGTACTTC.

This clonotype was seen repeatedly, ten times or more. The chain carries TRBV2 and TRBJ1-6; the D is unclear. This CDR3 has 15 residues. Germline CDR1 SNHLY, CDR2 FYNNEI. The V end lost 3 bases, the J end lost 8 bases, and 14 bases lay between the germline ends. The CDR3 DNA sequence: TGTGCCAGCAGTGAGAGTGGCGGAGCCTATTCACCCCTCCACTTT. Translation gives CASSESGGAYSPLHF.

V and J are TRBV20-1 and TRBJ1-5; 8 positions agree with TRBD1. Trimming took 3 bases from V and 6 from J; bases not matched to a gene: 4. The CDR3 is made up of 13 amino acids. The germline V gene has CDR1 DFQATT and CDR2 SNEGSKA (reference sequence). The CDR3 protein is CSASRGRVQPQHF. CDR3 DNA: TGCAGTGCTAGCAGGGGGCGAGTTCAGCCCCAGCATTTT.

The table lists this clonotype with a few counts. The V and J genes are TRBV28 and TRBJ1-6; D ambiguous. V lost 4 bases and J lost 9, with 7 bases in between. Germline V gives CDR1 MDHEN, CDR2 SYDVKM. The CDR3 contains 12 residues. CDR3 amino acids: CASSSGVSPLHF. CDR3 DNA sequence: TGTGCCAGCAGTTCAGGAGTTTCACCCCTCCACTTT.

CDR3 region: CSARTGGTPTGYGYTF. The CDR3 DNA sequence: TGCAGTGCGCGGACGGGCGGGACACCGACGGGCTATGGCTACACCTTC. V usage is TRBV20-1 and J usage is TRBJ1-2, with D possibly matching TRBD1 (6 bases). The CDR3 runs 16 residues. Germline V gene lookup returns CDR1 DFQATT and CDR2 SNEGSKA (reference sequence). Trimming took 6 bases from V and 4 from J, leaving 24 bases between them.

This clonotype showed up just once. This sequence joins TRBV5-1 and TRBJ1-2; 7 nucleotides line up with TRBD1. Germline values: CDR1 SGHRS, CDR2 YFSETQ. This CDR3 contains 15 residues. J lost 0 bases, V lost 0 bases, and 2 bases had no gene match. The CDR3 DNA reads TGCGCCAGCAGCTTGGGGGACAGTTCTAACTATGGCTACACCTTC. This encodes CASSLGDSSNYGYTF.

The rearrangement joins TRBV7-9 to TRBJ2-7, with 7 bases aligning to TRBD2. This CDR3 has 14 residues. V lost 4 bases, J lost 5 bases, and 8 bases stayed unmatched. Germline CDR1 reads SEHNR; CDR2 reads FQNEAQ (reference sequence). This CDR3 is CASSSRTSSDEQYF. In DNA, the CDR3 is TGTGCCAGCAGCTCCCGGACTAGTTCCGACGAGCAGTACTTC. The complete variable domain, with remaining parts taken from reference TRBV7-9 and TRBJ2-7, reads DTGVSQNPRHKITKRGQNVTFRCDPISEHNRLYWYRQTLGQGPEFLTYFQNEAQLEKSRLLSDRFSAERPKGSFSTLEIQRTEQGDSAMYLCASSSRTSSDEQYFGPGTRLTVT.

This clonotype was seen only a few times. The chain couples TRBV7-9 to TRBJ1-5; D might be TRBD1 (5 bases). V shed 1 base and J shed 7 bases, with 14 bases lying between them. The CDR3 totals 15 residues. Germline V gene lookup returns CDR1 SEHNR and CDR2 FQNEAQ (reference sequence). The CDR3, as DNA: TGTGCCAGCAGCTTAGAAGGAGGGGTAGAGCAGCCCCAGCATTTT. It codes for CASSLEGGVEQPQHF. Variable domain in full (rest from reference TRBV7-9 and TRBJ1-5): DTGVSQNPRHKITKRGQNVTFRCDPISEHNRLYWYRQTLGQGPEFLTYFQNEAQLEKSRLLSDRFSAERPKGSFSTLEIQRTEQGDSAMYLCASSLEGGVEQPQHFGDGTRLSIL.

The chain combines TRBV9 with TRBJ2-7; 7 bases fit TRBD1. This CDR3 is built from 15 residues. Germline V CDR1 and CDR2: SGDLS, YYNGEE. The trim removed 4 bases at V and 0 bases at J, leaving 7 bases unmatched. CDR3 nucleotides: TGTGCCAGCAGCTCCGGACAGGTGAGCTCCTACGAGCAGTACTTC. Its translation: CASSSGQVSSYEQYF.

This chain links TRBV3-1 with TRBJ2-5; 9 bases line up with TRBD1. There are 16 residues in the CDR3. V lost 6 bases and J lost 0; bases outside the gene matches: 8. Germline V CDR1 and CDR2: LGHDT, YNNKEL (reference sequence). CDR3 sequence: CASRRSGTGNQETQYF. CDR3 nucleotide sequence: TGTGCCAGCAGGAGGTCCGGGACAGGGAACCAAGAGACCCAGTACTTC.

This clonotype was detected only a few times. The chain is built from TRBV2 and TRBJ2-7, with D unclear. V was pared by 8 bases and J by 2 bases, with 7 bases between. Germline assignment: CDR1 SNHLY and CDR2 FYNNEI. The CDR3 consists of 11 residues. The CDR3 sequence is CASQDPYEQYF. The CDR3 bases are TGTGCCAGCCAGGACCCCTACGAGCAGTACTTC. The variable domain in full, completed from reference TRBV2 and TRBJ2-7, reads EPEVTQTPSHQVTQMGQEVILRCVPISNHLYFYWYRQILGQKVEFLVSFYNNEISEKSEIFDDQFSVERPDGSNFTLKIRSTKLEDSAMYFCASQDPYEQYFGPGTRLTVT.

The rearrangement links TRBV20-1 to TRBJ2-2, with TRBD2 matching 10 bases. The germline gives CDR1 DFQATT, CDR2 SNEGSKA (reference sequence). CDR3 length equals 15 residues. V was clipped by 5 bases and J by 5 bases; unmatched bases: 8. The CDR3 sequence: CSALGLAGETGELFF. For the CDR3, the DNA is TGCAGTGCTTTAGGGCTAGCGGGAGAAACCGGGGAGCTGTTTTTT.

The chain uses TRBV4-1 and TRBJ1-2, with D possibly TRBD1 on 6 matching bases. Trimming left V 2 bases short and J 4 bases short, with 14 bases between. The CDR3 consists of 15 residues. The germline V gene has CDR1 MGHRA and CDR2 YSYEKL. The DNA of the CDR3 is TGCGCCAGCAGCCAAATGCCAGGGGATCTCTATGGCTACACCTTC. Its protein product is CASSQMPGDLYGYTF.

The chain has TRBV24-1 and TRBJ2-4; TRBD2 is a possible D gene (6 bases). The length of the CDR3 is 18 residues. Per germline, CDR1 KGHDR and CDR2 SFDVKD. V was trimmed by 1 base and J by 0 bases, leaving 15 bases between them. The CDR3 bases are TGTGCCACCAGTGATTTACGGGGGAAGTTTGGAGCCAAAAACATTCAGTACTTC. Its protein is CATSDLRGKFGAKNIQYF.

The chain employs TRBV11-2 and TRBJ2-5; TRBD2 is a possible D gene (5 bases). V was clipped by 5 bases and J by 0 bases, with 22 bases between them. The germline CDR1 and CDR2 sequences are SGHAT and FQNNGV. The CDR3 loop spans 18 amino acids. The CDR3 region is CASSLPAGRNKYQETQYF. CDR3 nucleotides: TGTGCCAGCAGCCTACCGGCGGGTAGAAATAAGTACCAAGAGACCCAGTACTTC.

Many counts were recorded for this clonotype. The rearrangement links TRBV28 to TRBJ1-6; 7 bases map to TRBD1. Per germline, CDR1 MDHEN and CDR2 SYDVKM. The length of the CDR3 is 16 residues. The ends lost 6 bases at V and 5 bases at J; junction bases unmatched: 10. The CDR3 is CASRPTTGINNSPLHF. CDR3 coding DNA: TGTGCCAGCAGACCTACGACAGGGATTAATAATTCACCCCTCCACTTT.

The chain combines TRBV29-1 with TRBJ2-7; 7 bases align to TRBD2. Germline V gives CDR1 SQVTM, CDR2 ANQGSEA. This CDR3 contains 12 residues. Trimming at V came to 6 bases and at J to 7 bases, leaving 9 bases not matched to a gene. As DNA, the CDR3 is TGCAGCGTCCGGGACGCCGGGGGGGAGCAGTACTTC. Its translation is CSVRDAGGEQYF.